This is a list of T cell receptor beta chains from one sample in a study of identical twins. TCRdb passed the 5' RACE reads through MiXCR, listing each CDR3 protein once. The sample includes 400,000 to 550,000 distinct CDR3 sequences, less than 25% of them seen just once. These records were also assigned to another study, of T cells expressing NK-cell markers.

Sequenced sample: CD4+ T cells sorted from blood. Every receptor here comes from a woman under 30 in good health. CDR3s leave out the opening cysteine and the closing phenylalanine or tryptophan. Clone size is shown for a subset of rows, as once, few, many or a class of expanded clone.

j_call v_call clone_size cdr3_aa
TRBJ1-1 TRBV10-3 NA AISGTAIQNTEAF
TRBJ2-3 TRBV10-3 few AISASGPSTDTQY
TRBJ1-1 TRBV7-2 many ASSLGQRNTEAF
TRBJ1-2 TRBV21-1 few ASSRDARADLNYGYT
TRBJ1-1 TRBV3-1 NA ASGSRPNTEAF
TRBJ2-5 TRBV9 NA ASSIRGGIQETQY
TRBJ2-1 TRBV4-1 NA ASSQEVTSGHNEQF
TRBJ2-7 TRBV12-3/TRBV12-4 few ASSHSGTGGEQY
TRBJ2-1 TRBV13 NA ACRVYNEQF
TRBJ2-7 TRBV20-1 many SARGAYEQY
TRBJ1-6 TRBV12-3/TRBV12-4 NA ASSLGGSSPLH
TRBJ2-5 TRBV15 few ATAFIRTSGSIETQY
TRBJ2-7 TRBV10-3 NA AISFGGDPGVDEQY
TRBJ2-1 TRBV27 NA ASSSQGAQVNEQF
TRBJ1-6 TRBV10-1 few ASSDGESPLH
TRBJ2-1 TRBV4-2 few ASSQVVSGGSNNEQF
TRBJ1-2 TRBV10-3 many AISTGTGNGYT
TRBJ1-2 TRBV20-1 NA SASTPARDT
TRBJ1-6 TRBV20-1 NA SASKGMYNSPLH
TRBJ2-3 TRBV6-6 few TSGGADTQY
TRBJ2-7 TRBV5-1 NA ASSSDSSSYEQY
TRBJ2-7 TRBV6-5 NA ASSYSTVGYEQY
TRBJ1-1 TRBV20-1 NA RAMGRNTEAF
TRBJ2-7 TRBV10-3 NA AISELTYEQY
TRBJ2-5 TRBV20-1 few SARDPTGQETQY
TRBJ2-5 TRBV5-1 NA ASSRTGSTKETQY
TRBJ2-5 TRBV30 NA AWSSGSLRHQETQY
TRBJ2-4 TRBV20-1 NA SASFSGQGNIQY
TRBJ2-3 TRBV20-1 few SAWGSGVTDTQY
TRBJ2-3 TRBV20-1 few SALLSGRLTDTQY
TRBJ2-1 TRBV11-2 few ASSRPGQGVAFEQF
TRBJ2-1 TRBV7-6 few ASSLVGVAGGPLMEQF
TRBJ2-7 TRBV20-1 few SARNSYEQY
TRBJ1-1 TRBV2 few ASSRMGNTEAF
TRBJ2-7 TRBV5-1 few ASSPDRYPYEQY
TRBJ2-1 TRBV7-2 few ASSRAGGGLNEQF
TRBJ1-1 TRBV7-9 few ASSSIRGPGGGAF
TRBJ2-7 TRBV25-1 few ASSTNWGSYEQY
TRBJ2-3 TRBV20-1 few SARDPLAEGVFTDTQY
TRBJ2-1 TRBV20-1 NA SALDRAQQF
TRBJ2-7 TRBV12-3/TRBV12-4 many ASTAREGNYEQY
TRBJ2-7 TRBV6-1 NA ASRDRGRHGDYEQY